This T cell receptor beta chain was sequenced in a study of blood T cell repertoires in COVID-19. Background on the study: Sites across the United States, Italy and Spain contributed samples from acute and convalescent COVID-19. The analysed material was cDNA or gDNA that came from T cells, B-cell-depleted T cells, or PBMCs.

The CDR3 length is 13 residues. CDR1 and CDR2 from the germline V gene are SQVTM and ANQGSEA. Trimming removed 7 bases at V and 5 bases at J, with 12 bases between. Sequenced by immunoSEQ multiplex PCR; TCRdb stores in-frame clones only, minus some. The sample has about 130,000 clones, around 80% seen once; the top ten hold 11%. The chain combines TRBV29-1 with TRBJ1-6, with D possibly matching TRBD1 (6 bases). Sample: peripheral blood. This TCR derives from a human donor in a cohort sampled during active COVID-19. The CDR3, as DNA: TGCAGCGCCCGGACAGACAATAATTCACCCCTCCACTTT. Protein product: CSARTDNNSPLHF. Full variable domain (remainder filled in from reference TRBV29-1 and TRBJ1-6): SAVISQKPSRDICQRGTSLTIQCQVDSQVTMMFWYRQQPGQSLTLIATANQGSEATYESGFVIDKFPISRPNLTFSTLTVSNMSPEDSSIYLCSARTDNNSPLHFGNGTRLTVT.